This T cell receptor beta chain was recovered during a study of blood T cell repertoires in COVID-19. Study summary: The study drew acute and convalescent COVID-19 samples from the United States, Italy and Spain. From T cells, B-cell-depleted T cells, or PBMCs came the material, which was cDNA or gDNA.

In the original analysis: Reference gene primer amplification gave nucleated cell count estimates. Only in-frame clones appear in the TCRdb table, and some are missing; sequencing was by immunoSEQ multiplex PCR. V and J calls and clone size are given by that table; D and trimming were obtained from the DNA. The data show 250,000 to 350,000 clones, with around 87% seen just once and around 7.8% held by the top ten. The V gene's germline CDR1 is LGHNA and CDR2 YSLEER. Trimming took 0 bases from V and 0 from J, leaving 6 bases between them. The CDR3 extends over 16 amino acids. This clone has just one count.

Sequenced sample: peripheral blood. The chain employs TRBV4-3 and TRBJ2-6; D uncertain. This sequence was found in a woman aged 45-65 years who had recovered from COVID-19. This chain's CDR3 is CASSQELASGANVLTF. The CDR3 DNA follows: TGCGCCAGCAGCCAAGAGCTGGCCTCTGGGGCCAACGTCCTGACTTTC.